Following are 31 T cell receptor beta chains from one sample sequenced in a study of blood T cell repertoires in COVID-19. The repertoire was sequenced with immunoSEQ multiplex PCR; TCRdb's copy has only in-frame clones and lacks some. The data contain 250,000 or so clones, about nine tenths of them seen just once; the ten biggest clones take up around 3%. The sample comprised peripheral blood. The source is a woman in her twenties or thirties with active or convalescent COVID-19.

The rearrangement links TRBV10-3 to TRBJ2-7; the match to TRBD1 covers 7 bases. The length of the CDR3 is 14 residues. CDR1 and CDR2 (germline): ENHRY, SYGVKD. V was clipped by 2 bases and J by 6 bases; unmatched bases: 7. Written as DNA, the CDR3 is TGTGCCATCAGTGAGGACAGGGCCGCGGGCGAGCAGTACTTC. It specifies CAISEDRAAGEQYF.

The chain uses TRBV6-4 and TRBJ2-2; D may be TRBD2 (5 bases). Germline values: CDR1 MRHNA, CDR2 SNTAGT. The CDR3 is made up of 12 amino acids. V was pared by 6 bases and J by 8 bases, with 10 bases between. CDR3: CASRSPGGELFF. CDR3 in DNA: TGTGCCAGCAGGAGTCCGGGAGGGGAGCTGTTTTTT.

This clone has just one count. The same CDR3 also results from other DNA sequences found in this sample. The chain employs TRBV7-9 and TRBJ1-5, with no clear D. The germline V and J ends were trimmed by 5 bases and 7 bases, with 9 bases remaining between them. The CDR3 covers 12 residues. Germline V lookup: CDR1 SEHNR, CDR2 FQNEAQ (reference sequence). DNA for the CDR3: TGTGCCAGCAGCCTGGGCGGGCAGCCCCAGCATTTT. Protein product: CASSLGGQPQHF.

V gene TRBV11-3 combines with J gene TRBJ1-2; TRBD1 matches 8 bases. Trimming cost V 2 bases and J 2 bases; bases outside gene matches: 13. Germline V gene lookup returns CDR1 SGHNT and CDR2 YENEEA. This CDR3 has 18 amino acids. CDR3 bases: TGTGCCAGCAGCTTATACTACCGGGACAGGAGGGAAAACTATGGCTACACCTTC. This sequence encodes CASSLYYRDRRENYGYTF.

In its sample, this clone was seen once. The chain combines TRBV3-1 (or the pseudogene TRBV3-2) with TRBJ2-3; the D is unclear. V shed 6 bases and J shed 0 bases, with 7 bases lying between them. The CDR3 contains 13 residues. The V gene's germline CDR1 is LGHDT and CDR2 YNNKEL (reference sequence). The CDR3: CASSLSSTDTQYF. Written as DNA, the CDR3 is TGTGCCAGCAGTCTGTCTAGCACAGATACGCAGTATTTT.

The V gene is TRBV28, the J gene TRBJ2-1, with 13 bases that match TRBD2. From germline, CDR1 is MDHEN and CDR2 SYDVKM. CDR3 size: 17 residues. Trimming removed 4 bases from V and 1 base from J; junction bases left unmatched: 4. The DNA for the CDR3 is TGTGCCAGCAGTTGGGGGACTAGCGGGGAATCCTACAATGAGCAGTTCTTC. Its translation is CASSWGTSGESYNEQFF.

This chain uses TRBV3-1 (or the pseudogene TRBV3-2) with TRBJ1-5; 8 bases agree with TRBD1. J gave up 1 base and V 2 bases, and 13 bases lay outside the gene matches. The CDR3 is 19 amino acids. Looked up from germline, CDR1 is LGHDT and CDR2 is YNNKEL (reference sequence). CDR3 region: CASSQPSPGQAGSNQPQHF. DNA of the CDR3: TGTGCCAGCAGCCAACCTTCACCGGGACAGGCGGGGAGCAATCAGCCCCAGCATTTT.

The chain joins TRBV14 to TRBJ2-1, with D unresolved. V lost 1 base, J lost 8 bases, and 6 bases lay in between. The CDR3 runs 12 residues. Germline V gene lookup returns CDR1 SGHDN and CDR2 FVKESK. The CDR3 loop reads CASSQGAYEQFF. CDR3 bases: TGTGCCAGCAGCCAAGGAGCCTATGAGCAGTTCTTC. Using reference TRBV14 and TRBJ2-1 for the parts outside the CDR3, the full variable domain is EAGVTQFPSHSVIEKGQTVTLRCDPISGHDNLYWYRRVMGKEIKFLLHFVKESKQDESGMPNNRFLAERTGGTYSTLKVQPAELEDSGVYFCASSQGAYEQFFGPGTRLTVL.

The chain employs TRBV9 and TRBJ2-3; the match to TRBD2 covers 13 bases. V dropped 3 bases and J dropped 2; count of bases not matched to a gene: 12. This CDR3 has 19 amino acids. Germline lookup yields CDR1 SGDLS and CDR2 YYNGEE. In nucleotides, the CDR3 is TGTGCCAGCAGCGCTCCTTGGACTAGCGGGGGTATCGACACAGATACGCAGTATTTT. Translated, it gives CASSAPWTSGGIDTDTQYF.

The DNA of the CDR3 is TGTGCCAGCAGTGACCAAGGACAGGGGGAGACCCAGTACTTC. This codes for CASSDQGQGETQYF. The J gene is TRBJ2-5, the V gene TRBV6-4; 9 bases are a match to TRBD1. Germline trimming cut 2 bases from V and 5 bases from J; bases unmatched to any gene: 3. The CDR3 extends over 14 amino acids. Per the germline V gene, CDR1 is MRHNA and CDR2 is SNTAGT.

This rearrangement joins TRBV7-2 to TRBJ1-3, with D possibly matching TRBD1 (5 bases). The length of the CDR3 is 16 residues. Looked up from germline, CDR1 is SGHTA and CDR2 is FQGNSA. The ends were cut back, 1 base at V and 4 bases at J, with 14 bases in the middle. CDR3 in amino acids: CASSLGFRSGGNTIYF. The CDR3 DNA reads as TGTGCCAGCAGCTTAGGGTTTCGGTCAGGGGGAAACACCATATATTTT.

J is TRBJ2-7 and V is TRBV5-4, with 9 bases that match TRBD1. Germline lookup yields CDR1 SGHNT and CDR2 YYREEE (reference sequence). The CDR3 totals 13 residues. J lost 7 bases, V lost 4 bases, and 6 bases had no gene match. CDR3 region: CASSTRDRVEQYF. The CDR3 nucleotides read TGTGCCAGCAGCACGCGGGACAGGGTTGAGCAGTACTTC.

The chain recombines TRBV6-5 with TRBJ1-1; possibly TRBD1 for D (6 bases). The CDR3 contains 11 residues. V shed 8 bases and J shed 7 bases, with 11 bases lying between them. Germline values: CDR1 MNHEY, CDR2 SVGAGI. CDR3 sequence reads: CASGGAIEAFF. The CDR3 bases are TGTGCCAGCGGGGGGGCGATTGAAGCTTTCTTT.

As for this clone: Other DNA sequences in this specimen translate into the identical CDR3. The chain couples TRBV4-3 to TRBJ1-1, with D tentatively TRBD1 (5 bases). Trimming shortened V by 0 bases and J by 4 bases, and 12 bases separated the two germline ends. Germline CDR1 reads LGHNA; CDR2 reads YSLEER. There are 15 residues in the CDR3. CDR3 in DNA: TGCGCCAGCAGCCAAGATGGGCAGGGCGGCACTGAAGCTTTCTTT. It translates to CASSQDGQGGTEAFF.

The rearrangement links TRBV6-6 to TRBJ1-5, with D perhaps TRBD1 (6 bases). There are 19 residues in the CDR3. Germline assignment: CDR1 MNHNY and CDR2 SVGAGI (reference sequence). Trimming shortened V by 6 bases and J by 0 bases, and 24 bases separated the two germline ends. The CDR3 sequence: CASSSRGRDRRGSNQPQHF. In nucleotides, the CDR3 is TGTGCCAGCAGCTCCAGAGGTCGTGACAGGAGAGGTAGCAATCAGCCCCAGCATTTT.

The gene calls are TRBV7-9 and TRBJ2-2; D not certain. The CDR3 has 13 residues. In germline, CDR1 is SEHNR, CDR2 FQNEAQ (reference sequence). V was trimmed by 2 bases and J by 5 bases, leaving 6 bases between them. The CDR3 nucleotides are TGTGCCAGCAGCTTACTCGTTACCGGGGAGCTGTTTTTT. Its translation: CASSLLVTGELFF.

V usage is TRBV6-5 and J usage is TRBJ1-2; 10 bases match TRBD1. The germline V gene has CDR1 MNHEY and CDR2 SVGAGI. Germline trimming cut 0 bases from V and 7 bases from J; bases unmatched to any gene: 2. This CDR3 is built from 14 residues. As DNA, the CDR3 is TGTGCCAGCAGTTACTCAGACAGGGGGCCTGGCTACACCTTC. The encoded protein is CASSYSDRGPGYTF.

The chain joins TRBV29-1 to TRBJ1-4, with a possible D match to TRBD1 (6 bases). Germline V CDR1 and CDR2: SQVTM, ANQGSEA. This CDR3 comprises 13 residues. Between the trimmed V and J ends, which lost 7 bases and 7 bases, there was a span of 16 bases. The DNA for the CDR3 is TGCAGCGGCCAGGGGCGATGGGGTGAAAAACTGTTTTTT. Encoded protein: CSGQGRWGEKLFF. Full variable domain (missing parts from reference TRBV29-1 and TRBJ1-4): SAVISQKPSRDICQRGTSLTIQCQVDSQVTMMFWYRQQPGQSLTLIATANQGSEATYESGFVIDKFPISRPNLTFSTLTVSNMSPEDSSIYLCSGQGRWGEKLFFGSGTQLSVL.

The chain links TRBV5-1 to TRBJ1-6, with 7 positions matching TRBD1. The ends lost 4 bases at V and 4 bases at J; junction bases unmatched: 11. The CDR3 is made up of 17 amino acids. CDR1 is SGHRS and CDR2 is YFSETQ in the germline V gene. The CDR3: CASSPSPGQTYNSPLHF. Written as DNA, the CDR3 is TGCGCCAGCAGCCCGTCCCCGGGACAGACTTATAATTCACCCCTCCACTTT.

This clone was counted a few times. The chain is built from TRBV6-1 and TRBJ2-5; TRBD2 matches 8 bases. V shed 1 base and J 2 bases; nucleotides not matched to a gene: 3. The CDR3 totals 15 residues. Germline-derived CDR1 and CDR2 are MNHNS and SASEGT. CDR3 protein: CASSEGAGGQETQYF. CDR3 bases: TGTGCCAGCAGTGAAGGGGCGGGGGGTCAAGAGACCCAGTACTTC.

This clone showed up just a few times. The chain links TRBV19 to TRBJ1-3; no definite D call. The CDR3 spans 14 residues. V shed 8 bases and J shed 0 bases, with 11 bases lying between them. CDR1 and CDR2 from the germline V gene are LNHDA and SQIVND (reference sequence). The CDR3 loop is CASRTDYSGNTIYF. CDR3 sequence (DNA): TGTGCCAGTCGGACTGACTACTCTGGAAACACCATATATTTT.

The V and J genes are TRBV30 and TRBJ1-5; no reliable D call. The CDR3 spans 13 residues. The germline gives CDR1 GTSNPN, CDR2 SVGIG (reference sequence). V was clipped by 0 bases and J by 5 bases, with 8 bases between them. CDR3 protein: CAWSVSGYQPQHF. CDR3 coding DNA: TGTGCCTGGAGTGTATCGGGTTATCAGCCCCAGCATTTT.

The V gene is TRBV3-1 (or the pseudogene TRBV3-2), the J gene TRBJ2-3, with 8 bases fitting TRBD2. The trim removed 1 base at V and 9 bases at J, leaving 12 bases unmatched. CDR1 is LGHDT, CDR2 YNNKEL, per germline (reference sequence). The CDR3 is 16 amino acids. This chain's CDR3 is CASSQALAGGPVTQYF. The CDR3 DNA follows: TGTGCCAGCAGCCAAGCACTGGCGGGGGGCCCCGTGACGCAGTATTTT.

CDR3 in amino acids: CSVEGNRGGSYEQYF. The CDR3 DNA sequence: TGCAGCGTTGAAGGAAACAGGGGGGGATCCTACGAGCAGTACTTC. The rearrangement links TRBV29-1 to TRBJ2-7; D perhaps matches TRBD1 (8 bases). The CDR3 is 15 residues long. V dropped 1 base and J dropped 1 base, with 14 bases sitting between them. Germline CDR1 is SQVTM and CDR2 is ANQGSEA.

V gene TRBV6-2 or TRBV6-3 combines with J gene TRBJ1-5; 7 positions agree with TRBD1. Germline CDR1 MNHEY, CDR2 SVGEGT. This CDR3 is built from 13 residues. V shed 5 bases, J shed 3 bases, and the junction held 1 base outside the gene matches. CDR3 sequence: CASSGTDNQPQHF. The DNA of the CDR3 is TGTGCCAGCAGTGGGACAGACAATCAGCCCCAGCATTTT.

The chain links TRBV19 to TRBJ2-7, with D possibly TRBD2 on 6 matching bases. Germline CDR1 is LNHDA and CDR2 is SQIVND (reference sequence). Trimming cost V 7 bases and J 2 bases, with 15 bases left between them. The CDR3 has 14 residues. CDR3 sequence: CASNQGGGAYEQYF. CDR3 sequence (DNA): TGTGCCAGTAATCAAGGAGGCGGGGCCTACGAGCAGTACTTC. Using reference TRBV19 and TRBJ2-7 for the parts outside the CDR3, the full variable domain is DGGITQSPKYLFRKEGQNVTLSCEQNLNHDAMYWYRQDPGQGLRLIYYSQIVNDFQKGDIAEGYSVSREKKESFPLTVTSAQKNPTAFYLCASNQGGGAYEQYFGPGTRLTVT.

This CDR3 is CASSPGRGRNNNEQFF. CDR3 nucleotides: TGTGCCAGCAGCCCCGGGAGGGGGCGCAACAACAATGAGCAGTTCTTC. The chain carries TRBV7-8 and TRBJ2-1; weak D call: TRBD2 (8 bases). Trimming stripped 5 bases from V and 5 bases from J, with 19 bases between. The germline CDR1 and CDR2 sequences are SGHVS and FQNEAQ. The CDR3 sequence is 16 residues long.

The chain joins TRBV19 to TRBJ1-4; D ambiguous. Germline V gives CDR1 LNHDA, CDR2 SQIVND (reference sequence). The V gene lost 3 bases and the J gene lost 4 bases, with 9 bases spanning the gap. This CDR3 is built from 14 residues. CDR3 DNA: TGTGCCAGTAGTATTTTTAACGGTAATGAAAAACTGTTTTTT. Translating it yields CASSIFNGNEKLFF. The variable domain in full, with the rest retrieved from reference TRBV19 and TRBJ1-4, is DGGITQSPKYLFRKEGQNVTLSCEQNLNHDAMYWYRQDPGQGLRLIYYSQIVNDFQKGDIAEGYSVSREKKESFPLTVTSAQKNPTAFYLCASSIFNGNEKLFFGSGTQLSVL.

The gene calls are TRBV2 and TRBJ2-7, with TRBD2 matching over 7 bases. With 8 bases clipped from V and 6 bases from J, the junction kept 4 bases outside the gene matches. Looked up from germline, CDR1 is SNHLY and CDR2 is FYNNEI. CDR3 length: 11 residues. CDR3 region: CASEREAEQYF. CDR3 sequence (DNA): TGTGCCAGCGAACGGGAGGCCGAGCAGTACTTC.

The CDR3 DNA reads as TGTGCCAGCTCACCACTCCCCGCCAGGTCTTCAAGCGGGAGCGGCTACACCTTC. Translated: CASSPLPARSSSGSGYTF. The rearrangement uses TRBV18 and TRBJ1-2; D uncertain. The CDR3 is made up of 18 amino acids. Per germline, CDR1 KGHSH and CDR2 LQKENI. The V gene lost 1 base and the J gene lost 8 bases, with 26 bases spanning the gap.

The genes are TRBV5-1 and TRBJ1-1, with D possibly TRBD1 on 6 matching bases. Germline V gene sequence: CDR1 SGHRS, CDR2 YFSETQ. This CDR3 has 14 amino acids. Trimming cost V 2 bases and J 1 base, with 9 bases left between them. In nucleotides, the CDR3 is TGCGCCAGCAGCTTTCTAGGGGGGAACACTGAAGCTTTCTTT. Amino acid sequence: CASSFLGGNTEAFF.